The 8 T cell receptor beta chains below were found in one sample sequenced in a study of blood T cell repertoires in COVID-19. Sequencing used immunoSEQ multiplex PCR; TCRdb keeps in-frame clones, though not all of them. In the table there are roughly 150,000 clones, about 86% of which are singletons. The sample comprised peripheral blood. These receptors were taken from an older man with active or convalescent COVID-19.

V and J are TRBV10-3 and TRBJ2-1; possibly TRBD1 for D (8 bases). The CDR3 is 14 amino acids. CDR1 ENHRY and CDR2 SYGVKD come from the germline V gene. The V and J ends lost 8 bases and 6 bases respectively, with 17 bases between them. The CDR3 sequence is CAISNRGGLNEQFF. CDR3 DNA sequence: TGTGCCATCTCAAACAGGGGGGGCCTCAATGAGCAGTTCTTC.

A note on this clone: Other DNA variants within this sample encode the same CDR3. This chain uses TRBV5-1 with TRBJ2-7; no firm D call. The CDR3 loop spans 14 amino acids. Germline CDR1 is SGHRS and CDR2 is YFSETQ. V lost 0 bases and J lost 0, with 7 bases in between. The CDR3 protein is CASSLGGNSYEQYF. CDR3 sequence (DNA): TGCGCCAGCAGCTTGGGAGGTAACTCCTACGAGCAGTACTTC. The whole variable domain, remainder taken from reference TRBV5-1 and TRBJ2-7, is KAGVTQTPRYLIKTRGQQVTLSCSPISGHRSVSWYQQTPGQGLQFLFEYFSETQRNKGNFPGRFSGRQFSNSRSEMNVSTLELGDSALYLCASSLGGNSYEQYFGPGTRLTVT.

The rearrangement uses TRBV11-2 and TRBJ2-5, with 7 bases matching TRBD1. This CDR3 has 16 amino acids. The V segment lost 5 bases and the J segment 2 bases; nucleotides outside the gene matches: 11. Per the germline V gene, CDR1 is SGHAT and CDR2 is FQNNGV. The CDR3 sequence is CASSPRAGGFQETQYF. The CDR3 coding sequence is TGTGCCAGCAGCCCCCGGGCAGGGGGTTTTCAAGAGACCCAGTACTTC.

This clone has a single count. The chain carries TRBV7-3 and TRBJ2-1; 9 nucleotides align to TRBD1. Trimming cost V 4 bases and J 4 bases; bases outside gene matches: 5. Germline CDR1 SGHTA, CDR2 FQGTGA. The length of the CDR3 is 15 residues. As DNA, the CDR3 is TGTGCCAGCAGCTCACAGACAGGGGGTTACAATGAGCAGTTCTTC. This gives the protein CASSSQTGGYNEQFF. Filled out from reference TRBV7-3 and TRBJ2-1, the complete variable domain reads GAGVSQTPSNKVTEKGKYVELRCDPISGHTALYWYRQSLGQGPEFLIYFQGTGAADDSGLPNDRFFAVRPEGSVSTLKIQRTERGDSAVYLCASSSQTGGYNEQFFGPGTRLTVL.

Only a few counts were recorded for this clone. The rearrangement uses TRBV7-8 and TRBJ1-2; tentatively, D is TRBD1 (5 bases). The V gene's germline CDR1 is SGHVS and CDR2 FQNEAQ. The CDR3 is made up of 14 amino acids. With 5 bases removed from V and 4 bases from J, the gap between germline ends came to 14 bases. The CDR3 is CASSPRAAPYGYTF. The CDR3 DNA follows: TGTGCCAGCAGCCCCAGGGCAGCCCCCTATGGCTACACCTTC. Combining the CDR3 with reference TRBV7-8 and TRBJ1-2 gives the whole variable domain GAGVSQSPRYKVAKRGQDVALRCDPISGHVSLFWYQQALGQGPEFLTYFQNEAQLDKSGLPSDRFFAERPEGSVSTLKIQRTQQEDSAVYLCASSPRAAPYGYTFGSGTRLTVV.

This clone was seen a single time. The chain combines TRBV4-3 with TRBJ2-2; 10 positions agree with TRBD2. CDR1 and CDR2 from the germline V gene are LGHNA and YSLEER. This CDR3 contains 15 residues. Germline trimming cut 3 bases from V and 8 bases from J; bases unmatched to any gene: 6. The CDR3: CASSHDGLAAGELFF. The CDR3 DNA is TGCGCCAGCAGCCATGACGGACTAGCGGCTGGGGAGCTGTTTTTT.

This CDR3 is CSASGQLIYGYTF. CDR3 nucleotides: TGCAGTGCTAGTGGACAGCTCATCTATGGCTACACCTTC. The chain combines TRBV20-1 with TRBJ1-2; D possibly corresponds to TRBD1 (6 bases). The ends were cut back, 3 bases at V and 4 bases at J, with 12 bases in the middle. This CDR3 contains 13 residues. CDR1 and CDR2 (germline): DFQATT, SNEGSKA (reference sequence).

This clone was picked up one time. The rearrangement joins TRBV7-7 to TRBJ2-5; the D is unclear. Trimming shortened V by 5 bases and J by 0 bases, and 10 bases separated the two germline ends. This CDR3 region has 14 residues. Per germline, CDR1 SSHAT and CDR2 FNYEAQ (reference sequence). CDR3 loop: CASSKQPNQETQYF. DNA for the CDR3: TGTGCCAGCAGCAAACAGCCCAACCAAGAGACCCAGTACTTC.